A single T cell receptor beta chain is shown here with its context. This clonotype has only a few counts. Which antigen it targets is not known. Nothing much larger sits one base from this clone, and base qualities are not available. Reading from cysteine to phenylalanine, the CDR3 counts 14 amino acids. Of all the DNA, just the CDR3 is kept, 42 bases in frame from base 1. CDR1 and CDR2 are drawn from the germline V gene: SQVTM, ANQGSEA. Cut back by 4 bases and 1 base, the V and J ends lie 12 bases apart. Library method: 5' RACE. The second PCR ran for about 7 to 11 cycles and used a J-beta primer mix along with a sample-barcoded 5' primer. A unique molecular identifier was introduced onto each TCR beta cDNA molecule by a template-switch 5' adaptor carrying 12 random nucleotides. Each sample yielded at least 3 million CDR3-containing paired-end reads. The Mint cDNA synthesis kit, primed by a TRBC-specific oligonucleotide, was used to synthesize first-strand cDNA from all RNA. Following uracil-DNA glycosylase treatment, a first 18-cycle PCR with universal primers M1SS and BC2_uni_R was performed on all cDNA. The original methods were these. For normalization, 1 million high-quality reads were randomly selected from each sample, with every read carrying a distinct molecular identifier. Reads sharing molecular identifiers were discarded rather than binned into consensus sequences. MiTCR, run with a Q25 quality threshold and the strictest error-elimination algorithm, handled CDR3 identification, clonotype clustering and error correction. A nonparametric unseen species model using Euler transformation provided a lower-bound estimate of total TCR beta diversity. TCRdb reprocessing: public reads trimmed at Q25 with fastp, clones called with MiXCR, in-frame beta chains kept. Each CDR3 protein appears once, grouped with its most common genes and DNA. TCRdb's processing, not the study's, gives the V and J calls here. The sample yields 1.5 million to 2 million distinct CDR3 sequences; around 42% were counted once. The ten largest clones represent around 23% of the sample.

The approximately 39 donors, aged roughly 6 to 95 years, were systemically healthy Caucasian individuals from Russia. Each donor gave ten milliliters of peripheral blood, drawn into EDTA-treated Vacutainer tubes. PBMCs were isolated by Ficoll-Paque density-gradient centrifugation, with at least 7 million obtained per sample. Trizol reagent was used to extract total RNA from the PBMCs, yielding at least 6 micrograms per sample. The percentages of naive CD45RAhigh/CD27high T cells were determined by flow cytometry on a PBMC aliquot from every donor. This sample was taken from a study of blood T cells in healthy people across ages (dated by TCRdb to between 2014 and 2017). In the study overall: In model experiments, roughly one uniquely barcoded TCR beta cDNA molecule per two T cells was captured by template switching. Using deep sequencing normalized with unique cDNA molecular identifiers, the study measured how TCR beta repertoire diversity changes with age. The donors were divided into four age groups: young (average around 16 years), middle-aged (about 39), aged (roughly 66) and long-lived (roughly 86). To avoid experimental bias, donors of different ages were spread randomly across the sequencing lanes. The study analyzed two additional independent replicas of 1 million unique cDNA reads from the same blood draw for two donors, one aged 18 to 30 and one aged 80 or older.

Study-wide conclusions, independent of this receptor: Since profiling was done on bulk unsorted PBMCs, naive and antigen-experienced compartments could not be conclusively compared. Compared with the aged group, more naive CD4+ T cells, fewer expanded clones and increased TCR diversity were shown by the long-lived group, suggesting age selection. Estimates of total diversity based on one million sequenced T cells were regarded as lower bounds and as underestimates. Observed TCR beta diversity correlated strongly with the percentage of naive T cells measured by flow cytometry. Donor CMV infection status was unknown, potentially confounding age-related changes in expanded clonotypes. As age increased, observed TCR beta diversity per million T cells dropped in a roughly linear way, and a significant reduction was already evident by age roughly 36.

Sequenced material: blood. The sequence was obtained from a human donor in good health. Recombination connected TRBV29-1 to TRBJ2-3; D gene: possibly TRBD2, on 5 matching bases. The CDR3 region has the sequence CSVVVYGGTDTQYF. At the DNA level, the sequence is TGCAGCGTTGTGGTGTACGGGGGCACAGATACGCAGTATTTT.